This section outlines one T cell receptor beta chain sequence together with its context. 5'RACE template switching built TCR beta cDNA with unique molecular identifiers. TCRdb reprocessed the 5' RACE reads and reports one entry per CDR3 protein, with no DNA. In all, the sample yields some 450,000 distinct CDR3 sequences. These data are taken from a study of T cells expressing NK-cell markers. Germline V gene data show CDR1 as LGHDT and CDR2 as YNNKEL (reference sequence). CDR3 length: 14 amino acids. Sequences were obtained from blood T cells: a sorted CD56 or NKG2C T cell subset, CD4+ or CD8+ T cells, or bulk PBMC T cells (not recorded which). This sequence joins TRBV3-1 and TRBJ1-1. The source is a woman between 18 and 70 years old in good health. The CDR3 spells CASSQVQGRSEAFF.